This entry lists 7 T cell receptor beta chains sequenced from one sample in a study of blood T cell repertoires in COVID-19. This table comes from immunoSEQ multiplex PCR, and its TCRdb copy is limited to in-frame clones, with some not included. The sample holds 200,000 to 250,000 clones, roughly 85% seen once. Sample: PBMCs or T cells enriched from blood (not recorded which). The receptor set was obtained from a woman aged 45-59 years who had been exposed to COVID-19.

The gene calls are TRBV27 and TRBJ2-3; D gene uncertain. The CDR3 length is 14 residues. The V end was cut by 6 bases, the J end by 0 bases, with 10 bases between. The germline gives CDR1 MNHEY, CDR2 SMNVEV (reference sequence). The chain's CDR3 is CASSPVFSTDTQYF. CDR3 DNA: TGTGCCAGCAGCCCGGTATTTAGCACAGATACGCAGTATTTT.

The CDR3 sequence is CASSEPGYSYNEQFF. The CDR3 DNA is TGTGCCAGCAGTGAACCGGGGTACTCCTACAATGAGCAGTTCTTC. The chain recombines TRBV25-1 with TRBJ2-1, with D perhaps matching TRBD2 (5 bases). Germline V lookup: CDR1 MGHDK, CDR2 SYGVNS. V shed 2 bases and J shed 0 bases, with 8 bases lying between them. This CDR3 contains 15 residues.

The chain carries TRBV5-4 and TRBJ1-5, with D possibly TRBD1 on 5 matching bases. CDR3 length: 15 amino acids. Germline V gives CDR1 SGHNT, CDR2 YYREEE (reference sequence). The V gene lost 0 bases and the J gene lost 4 bases, with 11 bases spanning the gap. In DNA form, the CDR3 reads TGTGCCAGCAGCTTGGGGGGGGACCCTAATCAGCCCCAGCATTTT. It is translated as CASSLGGDPNQPQHF.

The chain carries TRBV6-5 and TRBJ2-5; TRBD1 is a possible D gene (6 bases). This CDR3 spans 15 amino acids. V lost 5 bases to trimming and J lost 5 bases, with 18 bases between them. Per germline, CDR1 MNHEY and CDR2 SVGAGI. Written as DNA, the CDR3 is TGTGCCAGCAGTCCGTTACGCAGAAGGGGGGAGACCCAGTACTTC. This sequence encodes CASSPLRRRGETQYF.

The gene calls are TRBV28 and TRBJ2-3; D gene unclear. This CDR3 has 15 residues. Germline lookup yields CDR1 MDHEN and CDR2 SYDVKM. Trimming shortened V by 8 bases and J by 2 bases, and 17 bases separated the two germline ends. The CDR3 nucleotides read TGTGCCAGCGGCCTCCAAGTCCTTTCCACAGATACGCAGTATTTT. It encodes CASGLQVLSTDTQYF.

This clone is a singleton in its sample. The V and J genes are TRBV19 and TRBJ2-2; a possible D gene is TRBD1 (5 bases). Looked up from germline, CDR1 is LNHDA and CDR2 is SQIVND (reference sequence). CDR3 length equals 14 residues. The V and J ends lost 5 bases and 3 bases respectively, with 10 bases between them. The CDR3 sequence: CASSVLQDTGELFF. CDR3 DNA: TGTGCCAGTAGTGTCCTACAGGACACCGGGGAGCTGTTTTTT.

The V gene is TRBV12-5, the J gene TRBJ1-6; unclear D gene. This CDR3 has 12 residues. V was cut by 7 bases and J by 15 bases, with 16 bases left in between. The V gene's germline CDR1 is LGHNT and CDR2 FRNRAP. CDR3 sequence reads: CASASFAWHLHF. DNA for the CDR3: TGTGCTAGTGCCTCATTCGCCTGGCACCTCCACTTT.